This T cell receptor beta chain derives from a study of T cells in Graves' hyperthyroidism and ophthalmopathy. The CDR3 sequence is 11 residues long. Germline V lookup: CDR1 SGHRS, CDR2 YFSETQ. TCR beta CDR3 regions were amplified from RNA transcripts. The HTBI primer set was used in a first-round RT-PCR of the TCR CDR3. TCRdb reprocessed the multiplex PCR reads with MiXCR, giving one entry per CDR3 protein. The table includes nearly 750,000 distinct CDR3 sequences, approximately 36% detected once. Hyperthyroidism patients were newly diagnosed, had disease duration under 2 months, and were aged 18 to 65 years. This clonotype turned up a few times. Germline and junction disagree at one end, which may indicate a read error.

Sequenced input: blood. The chain combines TRBV5-1 with TRBJ2-3; D is ambiguous. The clonotype originates from a woman aged 40 to 50 with Graves' hyperthyroidism. CDR3 sequence reads: CASSFWDTQYF. The CDR3 bases are TGTGCCAGCAGCTTCTGGGATACGCAGTATTTT.